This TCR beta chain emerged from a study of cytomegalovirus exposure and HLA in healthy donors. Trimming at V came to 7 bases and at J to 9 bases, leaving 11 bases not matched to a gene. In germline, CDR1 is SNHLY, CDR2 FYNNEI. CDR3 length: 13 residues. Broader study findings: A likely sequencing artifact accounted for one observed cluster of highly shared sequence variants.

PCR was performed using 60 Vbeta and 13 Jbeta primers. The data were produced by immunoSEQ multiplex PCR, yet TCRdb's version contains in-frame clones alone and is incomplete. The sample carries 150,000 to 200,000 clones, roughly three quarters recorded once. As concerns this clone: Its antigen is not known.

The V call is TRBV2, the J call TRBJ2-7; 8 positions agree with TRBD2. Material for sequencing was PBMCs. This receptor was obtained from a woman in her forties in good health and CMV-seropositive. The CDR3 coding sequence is TGTGCCAGCACTACCGGCGGGGGGCCCGGGCAGTACTTC. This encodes CASTTGGGPGQYF.